This T cell receptor beta chain was captured by sequencing in a study of cytomegalovirus exposure and HLA in healthy donors. The PCR used 60 Vbeta and 13 Jbeta primers. Profiling relied on immunoSEQ multiplex PCR, and the TCRdb table lists in-frame clones only, not all of them. The profile shows 45,000 to 65,000 clones, approximately 70% of them singletons. Per the germline V gene, CDR1 is MDHEN and CDR2 is SYDVKM. The V end lost 2 bases, the J end lost 3 bases, and 11 bases lay between the germline ends. The CDR3 totals 15 residues. The rearrangement joins TRBV28 to TRBJ1-5; tentatively, D is TRBD1 (6 bases). The source material was PBMCs. The clonotype originates from a young man in good health and CMV-seronegative. CDR3 DNA sequence: TGTGCCAGCAGTTTACCACAGGGTGTCAATCAGCCCCAGCATTTT. Its translation: CASSLPQGVNQPQHF.